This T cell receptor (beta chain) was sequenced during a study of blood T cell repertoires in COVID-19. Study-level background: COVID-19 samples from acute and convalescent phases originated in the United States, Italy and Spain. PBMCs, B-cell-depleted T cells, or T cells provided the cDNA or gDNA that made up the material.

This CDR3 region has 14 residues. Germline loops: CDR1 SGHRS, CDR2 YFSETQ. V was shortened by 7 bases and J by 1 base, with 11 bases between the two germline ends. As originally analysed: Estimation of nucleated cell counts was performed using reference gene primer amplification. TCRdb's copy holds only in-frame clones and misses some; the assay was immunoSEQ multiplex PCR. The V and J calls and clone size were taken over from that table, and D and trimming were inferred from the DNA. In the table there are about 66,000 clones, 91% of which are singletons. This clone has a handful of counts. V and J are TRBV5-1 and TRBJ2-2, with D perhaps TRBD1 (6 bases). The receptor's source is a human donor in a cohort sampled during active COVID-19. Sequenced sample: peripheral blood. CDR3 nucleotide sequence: TGCGCCAGCTTCGCGACAGGGAACACCGGGGAGCTGTTTTTT. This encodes CASFATGNTGELFF.